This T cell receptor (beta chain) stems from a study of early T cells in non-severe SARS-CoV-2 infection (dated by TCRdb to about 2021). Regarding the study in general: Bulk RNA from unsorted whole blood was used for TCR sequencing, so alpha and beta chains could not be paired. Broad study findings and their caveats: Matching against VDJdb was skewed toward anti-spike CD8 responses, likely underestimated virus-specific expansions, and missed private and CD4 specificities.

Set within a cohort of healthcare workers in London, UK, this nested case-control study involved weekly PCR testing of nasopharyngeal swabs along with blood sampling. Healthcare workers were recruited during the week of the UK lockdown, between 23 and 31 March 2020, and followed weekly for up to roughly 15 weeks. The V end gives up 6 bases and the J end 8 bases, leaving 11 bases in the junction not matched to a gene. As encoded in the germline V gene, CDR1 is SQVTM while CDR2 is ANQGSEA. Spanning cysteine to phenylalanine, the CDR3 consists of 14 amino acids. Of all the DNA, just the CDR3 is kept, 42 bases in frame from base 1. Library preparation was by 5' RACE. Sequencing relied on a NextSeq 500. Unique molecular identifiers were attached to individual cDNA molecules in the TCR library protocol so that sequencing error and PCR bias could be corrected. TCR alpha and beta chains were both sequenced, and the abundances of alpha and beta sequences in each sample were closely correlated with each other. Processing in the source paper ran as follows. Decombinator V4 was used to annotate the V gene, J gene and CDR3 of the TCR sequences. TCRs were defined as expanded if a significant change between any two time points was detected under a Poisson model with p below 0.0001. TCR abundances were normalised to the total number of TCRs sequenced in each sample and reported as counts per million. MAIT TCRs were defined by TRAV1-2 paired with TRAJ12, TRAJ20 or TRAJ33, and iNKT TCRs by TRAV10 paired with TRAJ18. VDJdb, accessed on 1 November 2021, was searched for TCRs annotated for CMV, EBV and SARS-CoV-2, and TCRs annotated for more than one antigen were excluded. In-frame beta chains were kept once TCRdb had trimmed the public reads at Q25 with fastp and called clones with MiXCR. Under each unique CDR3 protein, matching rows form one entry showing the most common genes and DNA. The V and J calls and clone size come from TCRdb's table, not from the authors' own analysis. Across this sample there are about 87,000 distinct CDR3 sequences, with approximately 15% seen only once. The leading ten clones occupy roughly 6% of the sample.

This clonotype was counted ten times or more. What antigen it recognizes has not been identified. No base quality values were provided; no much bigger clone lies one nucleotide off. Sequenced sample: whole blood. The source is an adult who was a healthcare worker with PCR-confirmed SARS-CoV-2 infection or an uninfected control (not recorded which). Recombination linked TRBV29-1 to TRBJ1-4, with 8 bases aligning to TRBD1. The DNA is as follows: TGCAGCGTCATCATCAGGGGGCCCCTAGAAAAACTGTTTTTT. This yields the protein CSVIIRGPLEKLFF. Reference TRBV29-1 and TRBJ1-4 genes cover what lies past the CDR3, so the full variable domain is SAVISQKPSRDICQRGTSLTIQCQVDSQVTMMFWYRQQPGQSLTLIATANQGSEATYESGFVIDKFPISRPNLTFSTLTVSNMSPEDSSIYLCSVIIRGPLEKLFFGSGTQLSVL.